Listed here is a single TCR beta chain. This entry comes from a study of OX40 agonist ivuxolimab in advanced cancers. For the study at large: Patients were given ivuxolimab, an antibody that agonizes OX40 (CD134).

Measured with immunoSEQ multiplex PCR; TCRdb has only the in-frame clones, and not every one. Of around 63,000 clones detected, about 88% appear once; the ten largest clones hold around 0.29%. This receptor was taken from an adult with an advanced solid tumor such as melanoma, head and neck, liver or kidney cancer. The input for sequencing was CD4+ or CD8+ T cells sorted from blood, taken in a trial of the OX40 agonist ivuxolimab.

Here the CDR3 reads CASSKGQGVDEQYF. The CDR3 region has the DNA TGTGCCAGCAGCAAGGGACAGGGAGTCGACGAGCAGTACTTC. This rearrangement joins TRBV9 to TRBJ2-7; 9 bases are a match to TRBD1. V lost 4 bases and J lost 5; bases outside the gene matches: 7. This CDR3 is 14 amino acids long. CDR1 and CDR2 (germline): SGDLS, YYNGEE.